The clone carrying this T cell receptor (beta chain) has a handful of counts. The antigen is not known. Separate cDNA molecules each had unique molecular identifiers attached to them. A single record per CDR3 protein comes from TCRdb applying MiXCR to the 5' RACE reads. Of approximately 77,000 distinct CDR3 sequences listed, 12% are singletons. This entry belongs to a study of early T cells in non-severe SARS-CoV-2 infection. Whole-study context: Chains were unpaired, as sequencing was done on bulk RNA from unsorted whole blood. Overall study results and limits: Private and CD4 specificities were missed by VDJdb matching, which favored anti-spike CD8 responses.

The length of the CDR3 is 12 residues. Between the trimmed V and J ends, which lost 5 bases and 3 bases, there was a span of 8 bases. Germline V gene data show CDR1 as WSHSY and CDR2 as SAAADI. Specimen: whole blood, collected at baseline. The V and J genes are TRBV10-2 and TRBJ2-7; the D gene is possibly TRBD2 (6 bases). The source is an adult who was a healthcare worker with PCR-confirmed SARS-CoV-2 infection or an uninfected control (not recorded which). The donor label of this sample is uncertain. The CDR3 loop reads CASSRDFYEQYF. DNA of the CDR3: TGCGCCAGCAGTCGGGACTTCTACGAGCAGTACTTC.